This T cell receptor (beta chain) emerged from a study of Graves' ophthalmopathy and Graves' hyperthyroidism. Study in general: Untreated patients at initial diagnosis provided peripheral blood.

Germline trimming cut 4 bases from V and 0 bases from J; bases unmatched to any gene: 5. The CDR3 sequence is 15 residues long. The germline gives CDR1 MNHEY, CDR2 SVGEGT. General observations from the study: Blood was where most expanded thyroid clonotypes above 0.001 frequency also turned up.

Recruitment covered hyperthyroidism patients aged 18 to 65 whose new diagnosis was of under 2 months' duration. This clonotype showed up many times. The antigen remains undetermined. For repertoire sequencing, the TCR beta CDR3 regions were amplified from RNA transcripts. Scientists carried out first-round RT-PCR using HTBI primers and then a second-round multiplex PCR. TCRdb redid the calling of the multiplex PCR reads with MiXCR, one entry per CDR3 protein. The table shows fewer than 650,000 distinct CDR3 sequences, with roughly 20% occurring only once. Source material: peripheral blood. The clonotype originates from a woman between 18 and 29 years old with stable Graves' hyperthyroidism. Some clones in this sample may be carry-over from other donors' samples. The rearrangement joins TRBV6-2 or TRBV6-3 to TRBJ1-1; 7 nucleotides agree with TRBD1. DNA for the CDR3: TGTGCCAGCAGTTCACACAGGGGCCTGAACACTGAAGCTTTCTTT. It is translated as CASSSHRGLNTEAFF.